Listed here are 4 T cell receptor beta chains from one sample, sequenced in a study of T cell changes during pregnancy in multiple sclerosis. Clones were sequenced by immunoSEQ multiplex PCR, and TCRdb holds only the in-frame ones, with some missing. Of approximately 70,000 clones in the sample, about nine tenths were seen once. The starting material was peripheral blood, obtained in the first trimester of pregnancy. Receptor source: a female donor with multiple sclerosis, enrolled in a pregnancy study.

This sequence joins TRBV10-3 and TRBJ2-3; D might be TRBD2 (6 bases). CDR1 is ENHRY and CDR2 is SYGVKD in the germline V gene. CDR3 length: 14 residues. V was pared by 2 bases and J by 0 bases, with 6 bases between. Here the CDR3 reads CAISEGGSTDTQYF. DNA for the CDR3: TGTGCCATCAGTGAGGGAGGGAGCACAGATACGCAGTATTTT.

CDR3 protein: CASSLRLAGTDTQYF. The DNA of the CDR3 is TGTGCCAGCAGTTTAAGACTAGCGGGAACAGATACGCAGTATTTT. The chain recombines TRBV28 with TRBJ2-3; 11 nucleotides match TRBD2. Per the germline V gene, CDR1 is MDHEN and CDR2 is SYDVKM. The CDR3 contains 15 residues. Unmatched junction bases numbered 1, after V lost 2 bases and J lost 3 bases.

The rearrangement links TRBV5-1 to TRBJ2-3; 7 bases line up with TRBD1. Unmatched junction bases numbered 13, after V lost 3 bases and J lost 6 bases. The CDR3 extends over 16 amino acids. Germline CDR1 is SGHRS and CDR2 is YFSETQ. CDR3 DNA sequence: TGCGCCAGCAGCTCCGATTCAGGGGGATTAGCGGATACGCAGTATTTT. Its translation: CASSSDSGGLADTQYF.

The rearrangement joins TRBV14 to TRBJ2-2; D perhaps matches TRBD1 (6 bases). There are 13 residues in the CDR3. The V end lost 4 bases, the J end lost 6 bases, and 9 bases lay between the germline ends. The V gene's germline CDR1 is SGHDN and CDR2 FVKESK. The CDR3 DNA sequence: TGTGCCAGCAGCCCCAGGGGTGCCGGGGAGCTGTTTTTT. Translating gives CASSPRGAGELFF.